Here is one T cell receptor (beta chain) with its context. Original data processing: Estimation of nucleated cell counts relied on the amplification of reference gene primers. Sequencing was performed with immunoSEQ multiplex PCR; in TCRdb, only in-frame clones are kept and a portion is missing. V and J calls and clone size are given by that table; D and trimming were obtained from the DNA. Counted here are over 250,000 clones, roughly four fifths occurring once; the ten biggest clones make up 8% to 9.5%. This specimen comes from a study of blood T cell repertoires in COVID-19. Study-level background: Samples came from the United States, Italy and Spain, spanning acute and convalescent COVID-19. The analysed material was cDNA or gDNA that came from T cells, B-cell-depleted T cells, or PBMCs.

The clonotype was recovered from a woman between 50 and 59 years old who had recovered from COVID-19. The sequencing sample was made of peripheral blood.

The CDR3, as DNA: TGCGCCAGCAGCTTGACAGGGAGCTGGACTTCACCCCTCCACTTT. Translated, it gives CASSLTGSWTSPLHF. V gene TRBV5-1 combines with J gene TRBJ1-6; a possible D gene is TRBD1 (6 bases). V was clipped by 1 base and J by 9 bases, with 14 bases between them. CDR1 and CDR2 (germline): SGHRS, YFSETQ. The CDR3 consists of 15 residues.